This T cell receptor beta chain was sequenced in a study of shared clonotypes between healthy human individuals. Method: immunoSEQ multiplex PCR; TCRdb's copy keeps in-frame clones and lacks some. This table holds 950,000 to 1,100,000 clones, approximately 72% found once. Trimming left V 2 bases short and J 0 bases short, with 12 bases between. This CDR3 is 15 amino acids long. Germline lookup yields CDR1 SGHDT and CDR2 YYEEEE. The sequencing sample was made of memory CD4+ T cells sorted from blood. Subset reported: CD45RA-negative fraction. V usage is TRBV5-6 and J usage is TRBJ2-7, with unresolved D. The receptor was derived from a man aged 18-30 years in good health. CDR3 sequence reads: CASSLSGRPSYEQYF. The CDR3 bases are TGTGCCAGCAGCTTATCAGGCCGACCCTCCTACGAGCAGTACTTC.